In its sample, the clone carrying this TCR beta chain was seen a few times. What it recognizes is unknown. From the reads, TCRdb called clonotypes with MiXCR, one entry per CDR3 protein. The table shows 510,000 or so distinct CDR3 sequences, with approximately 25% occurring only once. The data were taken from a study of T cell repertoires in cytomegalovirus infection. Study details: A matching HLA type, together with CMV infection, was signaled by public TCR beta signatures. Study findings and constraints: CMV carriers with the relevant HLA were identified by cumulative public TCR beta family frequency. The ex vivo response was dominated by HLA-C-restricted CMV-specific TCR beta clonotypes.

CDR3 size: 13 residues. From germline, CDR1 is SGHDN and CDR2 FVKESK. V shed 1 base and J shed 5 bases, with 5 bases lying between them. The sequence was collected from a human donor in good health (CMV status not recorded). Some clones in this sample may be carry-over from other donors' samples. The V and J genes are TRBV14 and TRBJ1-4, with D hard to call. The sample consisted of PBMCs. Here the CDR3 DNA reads TGTGCCAGCAGCCAAGGCCTGAATGAAAAACTGTTTTTT. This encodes CASSQGLNEKLFF.